One TCR beta chain is described in this entry. Germline lookup yields CDR1 SEHNR and CDR2 FQNEAQ (reference sequence). Trimming took 5 bases from V and 6 from J, leaving 8 bases between them. CDR3 length: 11 residues. Using immunoSEQ multiplex PCR, the repertoire was profiled, and TCRdb retains in-frame clones only, with some absent. The table records tens of thousands of clones, under 95% of them present only once. The source of the sample is a study of OX40 agonist ivuxolimab in advanced cancers. Sample: CD4+ or CD8+ T cells sorted from blood, taken in a trial of the OX40 agonist ivuxolimab. This clonotype originated in an adult with an advanced solid tumor such as melanoma, head and neck, liver or kidney cancer. The V call is TRBV7-9, the J call TRBJ2-7; D is uncertain. The chain's CDR3 is CASSHEREQYF. The CDR3, as DNA: TGTGCCAGCAGCCACGAGCGCGAGCAGTACTTC.